The present entry profiles one T cell receptor (beta chain) with its context. Semi-nested PCR with Nested Universal Primer A followed constant-region reverse priming of full-length variable regions. TCRdb re-derived calls from the 5' RACE reads in MiXCR, one entry per CDR3 protein. The sample lists over 45,000 distinct CDR3 sequences, more than 25% occurring once. The J segment lost 1 base and the V segment lost 4 bases, leaving 10 bases of the junction unmatched. The CDR3 is 16 amino acids. Germline lookup yields CDR1 SGHRS and CDR2 YFSETQ. Treg sorting used a CD4+CD25+CD127-/low gate. This chain joins TRBV5-1 and TRBJ2-5, with 7 bases that match TRBD2. The sequence was collected from a female donor with breast cancer. The sample was tumor-infiltrating Tregs sorted from the breast tumor. The CDR3: CASSAPVASGQETQYF. As DNA, the CDR3 is TGCGCCAGCAGCGCCCCCGTGGCTAGCGGCCAAGAGACCCAGTACTTC.